Listed below are T cell receptor beta chains from one sample, sequenced in a study of identical twins. TCRdb called the 5' RACE reads again in MiXCR, with one record for every CDR3 protein. The data hold hundreds of thousands of distinct CDR3 sequences, with less than 25% observed a single time. A further study also used this sample, focusing on T cells expressing NK-cell markers.

Sequences were obtained from PBMCs. These receptors originate from a young woman in good health. Each CDR3 is given with its conserved first and last residue. The D gene is left open where the match is weak. Not all rows give a size; the values are once, few, many and, for expanded clones, a class.

len | abundance | j_gene | v_gene | d_gene | CDR3nt | CDR3aa
16 | many | TRBJ1-1 | TRBV5-5 | - | TGTGCCAGCAGCTTGGCACCGACGGTTGGGCACACTGAAGCTTTCTTT | CASSLAPTVGHTEAFF
15 | - | TRBJ2-1 | TRBV11-3 | - | TGTGCCAGCAGCTTAGGGGTAGGGGCGGTCAATGAGCAGTTCTTC | CASSLGVGAVNEQFF
14 | - | TRBJ2-1 | TRBV12-3/TRBV12-4 | TRBD1 | TGTGCCAGCAGTTTAGCCGGGACAGGGGGCGAGCAGTTCTTC | CASSLAGTGGEQFF
14 | - | TRBJ2-7 | TRBV5-6 | - | TGTGCCAGCAGCTTGACCAGGTACTCCTACGAGCAGTACTTC | CASSLTRYSYEQYF
16 | - | TRBJ2-1 | TRBV7-3 | TRBD2 | TGTGCCAGCAGCTTAACGCGGGGGGGAGATTACAATGAGCAGTTCTTC | CASSLTRGGDYNEQFF
13 | - | TRBJ2-1 | TRBV11-2 | - | TGTGCCAGCAGCTCCAGGGGCCAGGATGAGCAGTTCTTC | CASSSRGQDEQFF
12 | few | TRBJ2-1 | TRBV20-1 | - | TGCAGTGCTACGGGGGGCGGAAATGAGCAGTTCTTC | CSATGGGNEQFF
13 | many | TRBJ2-7 | TRBV6-1 | - | TGTGCCAGCAGCCCGGGATTTACTAACGAGCAGTACTTC | CASSPGFTNEQYF
17 | few | TRBJ2-3 | TRBV9 | TRBD1 | TGTGCCAGCAGCGACGGACAGGGGGTGGCTAACACAGATACGCAGTATTTT | CASSDGQGVANTDTQYF
13 | few | TRBJ1-2 | TRBV20-1 | TRBD1 | TGCAGTGCTAGAGAGCAGGGGGACTATGGCTACACCTTC | CSAREQGDYGYTF
13 | - | TRBJ2-7 | TRBV5-1 | - | TGCGCCAGCAGCTTCCCGGGGCCCGGCGAGCAGTACTTC | CASSFPGPGEQYF
16 | - | TRBJ2-3 | TRBV7-9 | TRBD2 | TGTGCCAGCAGCTTAAGTAGCGGGGCGAGCACAGATACGCAGTATTTT | CASSLSSGASTDTQYF
15 | few | TRBJ1-2 | TRBV20-1 | - | TGCAGTGCTAGAGATCAGGCAGGGGCTAACTATGGCTACACCTTC | CSARDQAGANYGYTF
15 | few | TRBJ2-7 | TRBV2 | - | TGTGCCAGCAGCCCTAGGGCTGGGAGCTCCTACGAGCAGTACTTC | CASSPRAGSSYEQYF
17 | - | TRBJ2-6 | TRBV21-1 | - | TGTGCCAGCAGCAAATCGTTTGGAGGAGTTGGGGCCAACGTCCTGACTTTC | CASSKSFGGVGANVLTF
16 | - | TRBJ2-1 | TRBV5-1 | - | TGCGCCAGCAGCCTTCTAACTTTTAGCTCCTACAATGAGCAGTTCTTC | CASSLLTFSSYNEQFF
17 | - | TRBJ2-1 | TRBV7-9 | TRBD2 | TGTGCCAGCAGCTTAGGGTCGGCGGGACTAGCGGGGGATGAGCAGTTCTTC | CASSLGSAGLAGDEQFF
13 | few | TRBJ1-1 | TRBV9 | - | TGTGCCAGCAGCGCCAGGGTTGACACTGAAGCTTTCTTT | CASSARVDTEAFF
14 | few | TRBJ1-2 | TRBV20-1 | - | TGCAGTGCTGGACCAAGGAATAGGGACTATGGCTACACCTTC | CSAGPRNRDYGYTF
19 | few | TRBJ2-2 | TRBV4-3 | TRBD2 | TGCGCCAGCAGCCAGGGGGGTGGGGTAGCGGGAGTCAAGACCGGGGAGCTGTTTTTT | CASSQGGGVAGVKTGELFF
15 | - | TRBJ2-1 | TRBV7-8 | TRBD2 | TGTGCCAGCAGCTTCGGGGGGGGATTCAGAAATGAGCAGTTCTTC | CASSFGGGFRNEQFF
14 | many | TRBJ1-1 | TRBV12-3/TRBV12-4 | TRBD1 | TGTGCCAGCAGTTTAGGGCAGGGGGTCACTGAAGCTTTCTTT | CASSLGQGVTEAFF
11 | few | TRBJ2-7 | TRBV30 | - | TGTGCCTGGAGTCTAACCTACGAGCAGTACTTC | CAWSLTYEQYF
14 | few | TRBJ2-1 | TRBV20-1 | TRBD2 | TGCAGTGCTCCCTCTAGCGGGAGGATCCATGAGCAGTTCTTC | CSAPSSGRIHEQFF
14 | - | TRBJ2-7 | TRBV6-5 | - | TGTGCCAGCAGTTACAGGCCAGTAGGGTACGAGCAGTACTTC | CASSYRPVGYEQYF
14 | - | TRBJ2-1 | TRBV4-1 | - | TGCGCCAGCAGCCATCCCACACAGGGTCGGGAGCAGTTCTTC | CASSHPTQGREQFF
14 | few | TRBJ2-1 | TRBV20-1 | TRBD2 | TGCAGTGCTAGTATGCGGGGAGGGTTTAATGAGCAGTTCTTC | CSASMRGGFNEQFF
13 | - | TRBJ1-6 | TRBV10-3 | TRBD1 | TGTGCCATCAGTACAGGGGTGCGGTCACCCCTCCACTTT | CAISTGVRSPLHF
16 | few | TRBJ2-1 | TRBV6-2/TRBV6-3 | TRBD2 | TGTGCCAGCAGTTACGGTGGGACTAGCGGGAACAATGAGCAGTTCTTC | CASSYGGTSGNNEQFF
14 | - | TRBJ1-1 | TRBV12-3/TRBV12-4 | - | TGTGCCAGCAGTTTTTCCATGTCGAACACTGAAGCTTTCTTT | CASSFSMSNTEAFF
15 | few | TRBJ2-7 | TRBV28 | TRBD2 | TGTGCCAGCAGCTCCGGACTAGCGGGAGTGTACGAGCAGTACTTC | CASSSGLAGVYEQYF
13 | - | TRBJ2-3 | TRBV20-1 | TRBD2 | TGCAGTGCGACTCCTAGCGGGGCTAATACGCAGTATTTT | CSATPSGANTQYF
13 | few | TRBJ1-2 | TRBV25-1 | - | TGTGCCAGCAGTGAGGGCCCTAACTATGGCTACACCTTC | CASSEGPNYGYTF
16 | few | TRBJ1-1 | TRBV12-3/TRBV12-4 | - | TGTGCCAGCTTTAGGCGGGCCCAGGACATGAACACTGAAGCTTTCTTT | CASFRRAQDMNTEAFF
12 | few | TRBJ2-2 | TRBV10-3 | - | TGTGCCATCAGTGAGGGTACCGGGGAGCTGTTTTTT | CAISEGTGELFF
14 | few | TRBJ2-1 | TRBV20-1 | TRBD2 | TGCAGTGCCCTGGGTAGCGGGAGAGCTAGTGAGCAGTTCTTC | CSALGSGRASEQFF
17 | few | TRBJ1-2 | TRBV27 | TRBD1 | TGTGCCAGCAGTTTGTCGCGACAGGGGAGGTCTAACTATGGCTACACCTTC | CASSLSRQGRSNYGYTF
16 | many | TRBJ2-7 | TRBV5-1 | TRBD2 | TGCGCCAGCAGCCTAGGACTAGCTTTGGCTTCGAGGGAGCAGTACTTC | CASSLGLALASREQYF
13 | - | TRBJ2-3 | TRBV29-1 | TRBD1 | TGCCTGGTCAGGGACAGCCTCAGCAGTACGCAGTATTTT | CLVRDSLSSTQYF
16 | - | TRBJ2-1 | TRBV7-9 | TRBD2 | TGTGCCAGCAGCTTAGGGGGGACTAGCAAAGGTGATGAGCAGTTCTTC | CASSLGGTSKGDEQFF
10 | many | TRBJ1-2 | TRBV10-3 | - | TGTGCCTCCGGTAATCAGGGCTACACCTTC | CASGNQGYTF
15 | - | TRBJ2-5 | TRBV12-3/TRBV12-4 | - | TGTGCCAGCCCAAGGGGCGGCAGGTACCAAGAGACCCAGTACTTC | CASPRGGRYQETQYF